The subject of this entry is one T cell receptor beta chain. It has no known antigen specificity. No quality values exist for individual bases; no much larger clone is one base distant. Trimming removed 3 bases from V and 4 bases from J, leaving 9 bases between the germline ends. Counted from cysteine to phenylalanine, this CDR3 has 13 amino acids. Kept here is only the CDR3 DNA, which spans 39 bases and is read in frame from base 1. CDR1 is given as SGHTA and CDR2 as FQGTGA, both from the germline V gene. The sample's time point, from its label and the paper: newly diagnosed GD, antithyroid drugs for less than 3 months. For both TCR sequencing and RNA sequencing, RNA was extracted from PBMCs in TRIzol. Graves' disease was diagnosed according to American Thyroid Association guidelines. Patients for the study were recruited at an endocrinology department in Xi'an, China. Each patient gave about 9.1 milliliters of peripheral blood, collected in an EDTA anticoagulant tube. Ficoll Paque Plus density gradient separation was used to isolate PBMCs, and no additional T cell sorting was done. An Agilent 2100 Bioanalyzer and agarose gel were used to check RNA quality, and a NanoDrop 2000 was used to measure RNA concentration.

The sample comes from a study of regulatory T cells in long-lasting Graves disease (dated by TCRdb to 2020 to 2023). Study-wide context: Antithyroid drugs had been taken for less than 3 months by newly diagnosed Graves' disease patients. The study was registered as a clinical trial and conducted in China. TCR sequencing covered around 13 persistent and 20 newly diagnosed Graves' disease patients, 33 samples in total. Patients with persistent Graves' disease were compared with patients with newly diagnosed Graves' disease using TCR sequencing and RNA sequencing of peripheral blood.

The receptor library was made with multiplex PCR. Sequencing took place on an Illumina HiSeq 4000. CDR3 regions were amplified by Arm-PCR with iRepertoire HTBI primers to construct TCR beta libraries. Gel purification was performed on PCR products prior to sequencing. The study's own analysis went as follows. Across samples, fewer than 70 TRBV and 13 to 15 TRBJ segments were identified and used for gene usage analysis of CDR3 amino acid clonotypes. COPE and FqMerger were used to merge the filtered high-quality paired reads into contigs. BLAST was used to align contigs to the IMGT TRBV, TRBD and TRBJ reference genes, and CDR3 was defined following IMGT. Any clonotype with a frequency above 0.1% was classified as a highly expanded clone. Shannon entropy was used to measure repertoire diversity, and the Gini coefficient was used to measure V-J evenness. A clonotype was considered public if more than one individual shared it. TCRdb reran the public reads through fastp at Q25 and MiXCR, keeping productive beta chains. Rows are combined by CDR3 protein, so each entry shows the most common genes and DNA. Here the V and J calls rest on TCRdb's processing, not on the authors' analysis. The sample table contains a few hundred thousand distinct CDR3 sequences; only one count was recorded for roughly 15% of them. The leading ten clones occupy 20% to 25% of the sample.

Study-level results and caveats: Persistent Graves' disease patients showed lower TCR Shannon entropy and fewer highly expanded clones than newly diagnosed patients, suggesting clonal expansion. Because the primary lesion, thyroid tissue, could not be accessed, the study looked at peripheral blood alone. The authors noted that the small sample size was a limitation that may lower accuracy. A larger number of public clonotypes was shared among persistent patients (approximately 3,000) than among newly diagnosed patients (around 880). Sequencing and analysis were limited to the TCR beta chain. Persistent disease showed preferential use of TRBV28, TRBJ1-2 and TRBJ2-5, whereas newly diagnosed disease favored TRBV20-1 and TRBJ2-1.

The sample also formed part of further work on T cells in Graves' hyperthyroidism and ophthalmopathy. As the second study states: A patient counted as having stable Graves' hyperthyroidism if no progression to ophthalmopathy occurred over 18 months of follow-up. Hyperthyroidism patients were newly diagnosed, had a disease duration of under 2 months, and were aged 18 to 65 years. Any patient with an uncontrolled infection, another autoimmune disease, pregnancy or lactation was excluded. Diagnoses relied on clinical symptoms, serum thyroxine and TRAb, thyroid ultrasound and orbital computed tomography. The first round of RT-PCR for the TCR CDR3 was performed with the HTBI primer set and the Qiagen OneStep RT-PCR kit. Most expanded thyroid clonotypes (frequency above 0.001) were also found in blood, which suggests that blood repertoires may mirror thyroid immune responses. A model built on a 13 V-J signature distinguished ophthalmopathy from stable hyperthyroidism, reaching approximately 89% sensitivity and 81.08% specificity in cross-validation and 80%/75% in testing. In validation, the model predicted progression to ophthalmopathy with 55% to 71% sensitivity and roughly 72% specificity, a median of approximately 6.5 months before onset. A discovery cohort of roughly 96 patients, about 40 with Graves' ophthalmopathy and approximately 55 with stable Graves' hyperthyroidism, was used to find distinguishing TCR V-J signatures. Whether ophthalmopathy could be predicted prospectively was tested in an independent validation cohort made up of approximately 19 hyperthyroidism patients plus 17 patients who later progressed to ophthalmopathy. The roughly 100 discovery patients were divided at random into training and test sets in a 7:3 ratio. In addition, the study compared T-cell repertoires in thyroid tissue and in blood from several Graves' hyperthyroidism patients. Once sampling was done, hyperthyroidism patients were given methimazole at a starting dose of 30 mg daily, whereas ophthalmopathy patients were given high-dose intravenous methylprednisolone. A second multiplex PCR round built the libraries, followed by size selection and purification. The libraries were sequenced on an Illumina HiSeq2000 using paired-end 100 bp reads. SOAPnuke was used to process the raw data, with reads discarded if the reads contained adapters or uncalled bases, had a mean Phred below 15, or lacked an exact constant-primer or identifier match. High-quality paired reads were merged with COPE v1.2.5, and unique nucleotide sequences were defined as clonotypes. MiTCR v1.1 was used to align clonotypes to the IMGT TRBV, TRBD and TRBJ reference segments. The analysis included only V-J combinations with a frequency above 0.0001, which together covered roughly 99% of the repertoires. A TCS score was defined as the ratio of F50 (clonal expansion) to E x V (chaos), with BLOSUM62-based TCRdist applied between CDR3 peptides within each V-J. Welch's t-statistics and random forest reduced roughly 500 V-J features to some 14, which were used in a naive Bayes classifier (R e1071). No statistical method was used to set the sample size in advance, and investigators knew the group allocation. TCR Vbeta CDR3 sequencing of 135 peripheral blood samples (over 40 ophthalmopathy, under 80 hyperthyroidism and around 17 progressor patients) is reported in the paper.

The TCR was taken from a woman younger than 30 with Graves disease. Donor details come from another sample of the same person, matched by shared clones. The sample was peripheral blood mononuclear cells (PBMCs), taken at new diagnosis, from a patient treated with antithyroid drugs. This sequence uses TRBV7-3 and TRBJ1-2; TRBD1 is possibly the D segment (5 matching bases). The nucleotide sequence is given as TGTGCCAGCAGCTTTCTTGGGGCCTATGGCTACACCTTC. Protein translation: CASSFLGAYGYTF.